The 10 T cell receptor beta chains below come from one sample, sequenced in a study of T cell responses to AZD1222 COVID-19 vaccine. Sequencing used immunoSEQ multiplex PCR; TCRdb keeps in-frame clones, though not all of them. The repertoire includes some 170,000 clones, 85% to 90% of them detected once, and roughly 4.3% sits in the top ten. Sequences were derived from peripheral blood, sampled 28 days after the second AZD1222 dose. These receptors were taken from an adult who received the AZD1222 COVID-19 vaccine.

This chain links TRBV10-3 with TRBJ1-2; 7 bases align to TRBD1. Looked up from germline, CDR1 is ENHRY and CDR2 is SYGVKD. CDR3 length: 14 amino acids. The J segment lost 8 bases and the V segment lost 7 bases, leaving 13 bases of the junction unmatched. CDR3 bases: TGTGCCATCAACGAGGGGGCGCGGGTGGGAGGCTACACCTTC. Its translation is CAINEGARVGGYTF.

This clone showed up just a few times. V gene TRBV3-1 (or the pseudogene TRBV3-2) combines with J gene TRBJ2-3; 8 positions agree with TRBD2. The CDR3 is 16 residues long. CDR1 and CDR2 from the germline V gene are LGHDT and YNNKEL (reference sequence). Germline trimming cut 4 bases from V and 2 bases from J; bases unmatched to any gene: 8. CDR3 sequence: CASSPLRGDFTDTQYF. CDR3 sequence (DNA): TGTGCCAGCAGCCCCCTGCGGGGGGACTTCACAGATACGCAGTATTTT.

This chain connects TRBV19 to TRBJ2-1, with D hard to call. This CDR3 comprises 13 residues. Trimming cost V 5 bases and J 5 bases, with 10 bases left between them. Germline loops: CDR1 LNHDA, CDR2 SQIVND (reference sequence). The CDR3, as DNA: TGTGCCAGTAGTTCTGGGGAAAACAATGAGCAGTTCTTC. It codes for CASSSGENNEQFF. Using reference TRBV19 and TRBJ2-1 for the parts outside the CDR3, the full variable domain is DGGITQSPKYLFRKEGQNVTLSCEQNLNHDAMYWYRQDPGQGLRLIYYSQIVNDFQKGDIAEGYSVSREKKESFPLTVTSAQKNPTAFYLCASSSGENNEQFFGPGTRLTVL.

The chain recombines TRBV12-3 or TRBV12-4 with TRBJ1-6; D gene unclear. Trimming removed 1 base at V and 10 bases at J, with 5 bases between. CDR3 length: 12 amino acids. The CDR3 region is CASSLGRSPLHF. DNA of the CDR3: TGTGCCAGCAGTTTAGGGCGATCACCCCTCCACTTT.

The chain couples TRBV19 to TRBJ2-1; the D gene is possibly TRBD1 (5 bases). This CDR3 is 13 amino acids long. The germline V gene has CDR1 LNHDA and CDR2 SQIVND (reference sequence). V lost 7 bases and J lost 12, with 19 bases in between. CDR3 nucleotide sequence: TGTGCCAGTACTACAGGCTACGGTGTCGGGCAGTTCTTC. Translated, it gives CASTTGYGVGQFF.

J is TRBJ1-3 and V is TRBV19; 7 bases agree with TRBD1. The CDR3 extends over 15 amino acids. V dropped 9 bases and J dropped 4; count of bases not matched to a gene: 12. Germline assignment: CDR1 LNHDA and CDR2 SQIVND (reference sequence). The CDR3 region has the DNA TGTGCCAGCCATTCGACAGGGAGAGCCGGAAACACCATATATTTT. Protein product: CASHSTGRAGNTIYF. Full variable domain (outside the CDR3, taken from reference TRBV19 and TRBJ1-3): DGGITQSPKYLFRKEGQNVTLSCEQNLNHDAMYWYRQDPGQGLRLIYYSQIVNDFQKGDIAEGYSVSREKKESFPLTVTSAQKNPTAFYLCASHSTGRAGNTIYFGEGSWLTVV.

This chain uses TRBV10-3 with TRBJ2-6, with D hard to call. Germline V lookup: CDR1 ENHRY, CDR2 SYGVKD. The V and J ends lost 10 bases and 0 bases respectively, with 22 bases between them. The CDR3 extends over 18 amino acids. CDR3 region: CATGQRRVGNSGANVLTF. CDR3 nucleotide sequence: TGTGCCACCGGCCAAAGGCGTGTGGGGAACTCTGGGGCCAACGTCCTGACTTTC.

This rearrangement joins TRBV19 to TRBJ1-1; D unresolved. CDR1 is LNHDA, CDR2 SQIVND, per germline (reference sequence). This CDR3 comprises 14 residues. V dropped 2 bases and J dropped 0 bases, with 7 bases sitting between them. The CDR3 DNA reads as TGTGCCAGTAGTATACAGGCCCTGAACACTGAAGCTTTCTTT. Its protein product is CASSIQALNTEAFF.

This clone was counted a few times. V gene TRBV5-5 combines with J gene TRBJ1-5; maybe TRBD1 (5 bases). Trimming removed 0 bases at V and 0 bases at J, with 13 bases between. The CDR3 covers 17 residues. From germline, CDR1 is SGHKS and CDR2 YYEKEE (reference sequence). CDR3 sequence reads: CASSLVWSQGSNQPQHF. The CDR3 region has the DNA TGTGCCAGCAGCTTGGTTTGGTCGCAGGGTAGCAATCAGCCCCAGCATTTT.

The V and J genes are TRBV12-3 or TRBV12-4 and TRBJ1-5, with no clear D. V was trimmed by 7 bases and J by 2 bases, leaving 9 bases between them. The CDR3 consists of 13 residues. CDR3 protein: CASTVGGNQPQHF. CDR3 DNA: TGTGCCAGCACCGTGGGTGGCAATCAGCCCCAGCATTTT.